Each of the 25 T cell receptor beta chains below was sequenced from the same sample in a study of T cells in Graves' hyperthyroidism and ophthalmopathy. Amplified TCR beta CDR3 regions came from RNA transcripts. An initial round of RT-PCR targeting the TCR CDR3 relied on the HTBI primer set. Using its own MiXCR run on the multiplex PCR reads, TCRdb lists one record per CDR3 protein. The sample shows about half a million distinct CDR3 sequences, about a fifth of them seen only once. Sequencing used blood. Source of these receptors: a man between 18 and 29 years old with Graves' hyperthyroidism.

This clonotype was found a few times. The gene calls are TRBV7-2 and TRBJ2-2; D is undetermined. The CDR3 consists of 13 residues. In germline, CDR1 is SGHTA, CDR2 FQGNSA. V shed 5 bases and J shed 6 bases, with 10 bases lying between them. The CDR3 bases are TGTGCCAGCAGCCTGGGTCGTGCCGGGGAGCTGTTTTTT. Translating it yields CASSLGRAGELFF.

V usage is TRBV6-1 and J usage is TRBJ1-2; 7 nucleotides match TRBD1. This CDR3 is built from 13 residues. J lost 5 bases, V lost 7 bases, and 7 bases had no gene match. CDR1 and CDR2 from the germline V gene are MNHNS and SASEGT. This CDR3 is CASTKGRGYGYTF. CDR3 bases: TGTGCCAGCACCAAGGGCAGGGGGTATGGCTACACCTTC.

This clonotype showed up many times. The chain recombines TRBV6-1 with TRBJ2-2; 10 nucleotides align to TRBD1. Unmatched junction bases numbered 7, after V lost 7 bases and J lost 5 bases. Germline assignment: CDR1 MNHNS and CDR2 SASEGT. CDR3 length equals 15 residues. CDR3 protein: CASKETGGITGELFF. The CDR3, as DNA: TGTGCCAGCAAAGAGACAGGGGGCATAACCGGGGAGCTGTTTTTT.

This clonotype was found many times. The rearrangement uses TRBV7-2 and TRBJ1-2; D not certain. Germline values: CDR1 SGHTA, CDR2 FQGNSA. CDR3 length equals 12 residues. V was clipped by 2 bases and J by 8 bases, with 9 bases between them. DNA for the CDR3: TGTGCCAGCAGCTTACAACAAGGGGGCTACACCTTC. This sequence encodes CASSLQQGGYTF.

This clonotype has at least ten counts. This chain links TRBV6-1 with TRBJ2-5; possible D gene TRBD1, 5 bases. V shed 6 bases and J shed 2 bases, with 19 bases lying between them. This CDR3 is built from 16 residues. CDR1 MNHNS and CDR2 SASEGT come from the germline V gene. The CDR3 loop is CASSSLGQGRQETQYF. The CDR3 coding sequence is TGTGCCAGCAGCTCCTTAGGGCAGGGTCGACAAGAGACCCAGTACTTC.

The chain is built from TRBV5-1 and TRBJ1-3; possibly TRBD1 for D (5 bases). Germline CDR1 and CDR2: SGHRS and YFSETQ. This CDR3 is 13 amino acids long. Trimming took off 4 bases at V and 4 bases at J, with 9 bases between the two ends. CDR3 amino acids: CASSRTPGNTIYF. CDR3 nucleotides: TGCGCCAGCAGCAGGACACCCGGAAACACCATATATTTT.

This clonotype was detected ten times or more. V is TRBV30 and J is TRBJ1-2; D gene uncertain. The CDR3 has 14 amino acids. Between the trimmed V and J ends, which lost 3 bases and 2 bases, there was a span of 13 bases. Germline assignment: CDR1 GTSNPN and CDR2 SVGIG (reference sequence). The CDR3 nucleotides read TGTGCCTGGAGACTAGGAAATCTCAACTATGGCTACACCTTC. Its translation: CAWRLGNLNYGYTF.

This clonotype has just a few counts. This chain links TRBV18 with TRBJ2-5; 9 bases line up with TRBD2. The CDR3 contains 16 residues. With 2 bases clipped from V and 1 base from J, the junction kept 5 bases outside the gene matches. Germline assignment: CDR1 KGHSH and CDR2 LQKENI. CDR3 sequence (DNA): TGTGCCAGCTCACCAGAGCGGGGGGTTCTCCAAGAGACCCAGTACTTC. Encoded protein: CASSPERGVLQETQYF.

This clonotype was picked up many times. The chain carries TRBV28 and TRBJ1-5, with 9 bases matching TRBD1. V lost 4 bases, J lost 9 bases, and 10 bases stayed unmatched. The CDR3 is made up of 15 amino acids. From germline, CDR1 is MDHEN and CDR2 SYDVKM. CDR3 bases: TGTGCCAGCAGTTCCCAGGACAGGGGTCGTCCGCCCCAGCATTTT. This encodes CASSSQDRGRPPQHF.

V gene TRBV12-3 or TRBV12-4 combines with J gene TRBJ2-5; 16 nucleotides align to TRBD2. The CDR3 is 16 residues long. The V segment lost 6 bases and the J segment 5 bases; nucleotides outside the gene matches: 6. Here the CDR3 DNA reads TGTGCCAGCAGGCCGGGACTAGCGGGGGGGCTGGAGACCCAGTACTTC. This translates into CASRPGLAGGLETQYF.

This clonotype was seen at least ten times. The rearrangement links TRBV28 to TRBJ1-2; D remains unclear. This CDR3 is 12 amino acids long. The germline V gene has CDR1 MDHEN and CDR2 SYDVKM. V dropped 3 bases and J dropped 2 bases, with 4 bases sitting between them. The CDR3 loop is CASSLLNYGYTF. CDR3 nucleotide sequence: TGTGCCAGCAGTTTGTTAAACTATGGCTACACCTTC.

This clonotype was found many times. This sequence joins TRBV5-1 and TRBJ1-2; the D is unclear. The CDR3 extends over 15 amino acids. Deletions cut 2 bases from V and 2 bases from J, with 13 bases between. Germline CDR1 is SGHRS and CDR2 is YFSETQ. For the CDR3, the DNA is TGCGCCAGCAGCTTTTTTTCCGATAGGAACTATGGCTACACCTTC. It is translated as CASSFFSDRNYGYTF. The variable domain in full, completed from reference TRBV5-1 and TRBJ1-2, reads KAGVTQTPRYLIKTRGQQVTLSCSPISGHRSVSWYQQTPGQGLQFLFEYFSETQRNKGNFPGRFSGRQFSNSRSEMNVSTLELGDSALYLCASSFFSDRNYGYTFGSGTRLTVV.

As concerns this clonotype: One end of the junction varies from germline; a read error may be responsible. The chain is built from TRBV6-5 and TRBJ2-5, with TRBD2 matching 7 bases. Germline V gene data show CDR1 as MNHEY and CDR2 as SVGAGI. This CDR3 is built from 14 residues. Here the CDR3 DNA reads TGTGCCATCAGTTTACTAGCGTACCAGGAGACCCAGTACTTC. Protein: CAISLLAYQETQYF.

This clonotype was picked up many times. The J gene is TRBJ2-7, the V gene TRBV28; 8 positions agree with TRBD1. Per germline, CDR1 MDHEN and CDR2 SYDVKM. CDR3 length equals 14 residues. Trimming removed 4 bases from V and 6 bases from J; junction bases left unmatched: 8. CDR3 sequence: CASSYRTGPSEQYF. In nucleotides, the CDR3 is TGTGCCAGCAGTTATCGGACAGGGCCGAGCGAGCAGTACTTC.

This clonotype was picked up many times. This chain connects TRBV10-3 to TRBJ2-7; 7 bases align to TRBD1. Trimming took 9 bases from V and 2 from J; bases not matched to a gene: 13. CDR1 is ENHRY and CDR2 is SYGVKD in the germline V gene. This CDR3 has 15 residues. The CDR3 region is CAIREMTGSPYEQYF. CDR3 coding DNA: TGTGCCATTAGGGAAATGACAGGGTCGCCCTACGAGCAGTACTTC.

This clonotype was seen at least ten times. The genes are TRBV9 and TRBJ2-7, with 8 bases matching TRBD1. Germline CDR1 reads SGDLS; CDR2 reads YYNGEE. After removal of 0 bases from V and 5 bases from J, the junction contained 7 bases not matched to a gene. The CDR3 contains 15 residues. In DNA, the CDR3 is TGTGCCAGCAGCGTAGAGGAGGGCAGGGGGCACGAGCAGTACTTC. This codes for CASSVEEGRGHEQYF.

The rearrangement uses TRBV11-3 and TRBJ2-5, with unresolved D. CDR3 length: 15 amino acids. Trimming took 1 base from V and 5 from J, leaving 14 bases between them. Germline CDR1 reads SGHNT; CDR2 reads YENEEA. CDR3 protein: CASSLGYGSRETQYF. CDR3 DNA sequence: TGTGCCAGCAGCTTAGGCTACGGCAGCCGGGAGACCCAGTACTTC.

This clonotype was seen only a few times. The genes are TRBV20-1 and TRBJ2-7; D is unresolved. The CDR3 totals 14 residues. Per the germline V gene, CDR1 is DFQATT and CDR2 is SNEGSKA (reference sequence). V shed 2 bases and J shed 0 bases, with 11 bases lying between them. CDR3 sequence: CSARSRRSSYEQYF. CDR3 nucleotide sequence: TGCAGTGCTAGATCCCGCCGGAGCTCCTACGAGCAGTACTTC.

The genes are TRBV7-8 and TRBJ2-7, with D possibly matching TRBD2 (7 bases). With 7 bases removed from V and 2 bases from J, the gap between germline ends came to 15 bases. The CDR3 is 14 amino acids. CDR1 is SGHVS and CDR2 is FQNEAQ in the germline V gene. This CDR3 is CASTPGGYAYEQYV. CDR3 nucleotides: TGTGCCAGCACCCCGGGGGGCTACGCCTACGAGCAGTACGTC.

This clonotype was recorded a few times. The chain uses TRBV27 and TRBJ2-2; D is undetermined. The V and J ends lost 3 bases and 6 bases respectively, with 11 bases between them. This CDR3 comprises 14 residues. Per germline, CDR1 MNHEY and CDR2 SMNVEV (reference sequence). The CDR3 region is CASSFAAVSGELFF. CDR3 bases: TGTGCCAGCAGTTTTGCGGCAGTCTCCGGGGAGCTGTTTTTT.

This clonotype was found many times. The rearrangement links TRBV20-1 to TRBJ1-1, with a tentative D call TRBD1 (6 bases). The CDR3 totals 13 residues. V lost 1 base and J lost 1, with 7 bases in between. The V gene's germline CDR1 is DFQATT and CDR2 SNEGSKA (reference sequence). The DNA of the CDR3 is TGCAGTGCTAGAGTCAGGGGGAACACTGAAGCTTTCTTT. This sequence encodes CSARVRGNTEAFF.

The chain is built from TRBV12-3 or TRBV12-4 and TRBJ2-7; 7 bases are shared with TRBD1. Trimming at V came to 5 bases and at J to 5 bases, leaving 12 bases not matched to a gene. The CDR3 spans 15 residues. Written as DNA, the CDR3 is TGTGCCAGCAGTACTACGGACAGGTCTCTGGACGAGCAGTACTTC. Its protein is CASSTTDRSLDEQYF.

This clonotype has only a few counts. V gene TRBV6-1 combines with J gene TRBJ1-2; TRBD1 agrees at 7 bases. V was pared by 6 bases and J by 7 bases, with 11 bases of the junction left unmatched. Germline loops: CDR1 MNHNS, CDR2 SASEGT. The CDR3 sequence is 14 residues long. The CDR3 region has the DNA TGTGCCAGCAGCCTCGAAGGGGGACAGTCTGGCTACACCTTC. Translated: CASSLEGGQSGYTF.

Worth noting for this clonotype: This may come from a read error, since a much larger clone is one base off. J is TRBJ2-7 and V is TRBV12-3 or TRBV12-4; D possibly corresponds to TRBD1 (5 bases). The length of the CDR3 is 14 residues. V lost 3 bases to trimming and J lost 4 bases, with 13 bases between them. The CDR3 bases are TGTGCCAGCAGTTTCCCCCAGGGTAGGTACGAGCAGTACTTC. Its protein product is CASSFPQGRYEQYF.

This clonotype was seen only a few times. The rearrangement uses TRBV11-2 and TRBJ2-5, with D possibly called TRBD1 or TRBD2 (5 bases each). The V gene's germline CDR1 is SGHAT and CDR2 FQNNGV. The CDR3 covers 15 residues. Trimming took off 3 bases at V and 2 bases at J, with 13 bases between the two ends. The CDR3 DNA is TGTGCCAGCAGCTTCGAGGGGCCACCTCAAGAGACCCAGTACTTC. This sequence encodes CASSFEGPPQETQYF.